A single sample gave rise to the 23 T cell receptor beta chains below, sequenced in a study of technical replicates of blood from several donors. Assay: immunoSEQ multiplex PCR; the TCRdb copy retains only in-frame clones and omits some. The sample shows 90,000 to 100,000 clones, approximately 96% of them seen only once. Sequencing was done on a sample of T cells isolated from PBMCs. The receptors shown here come from a human donor in good health.

The CDR3 DNA reads TGTGCCAGCAGTCCGGACAGGGGACAAGAGACCCAGTACTTC. As protein: CASSPDRGQETQYF. The chain employs TRBV28 and TRBJ2-5, with 9 bases lining up with TRBD1. There are 14 residues in the CDR3. After removal of 5 bases from V and 2 bases from J, the junction contained 3 bases not matched to a gene. The germline V gene encodes CDR1 MDHEN and CDR2 SYDVKM.

V gene TRBV4-2 combines with J gene TRBJ2-1, with 9 nucleotides matching TRBD2. The V gene's germline CDR1 is LGHNA and CDR2 YNFKEQ. The CDR3 runs to 15 residues. The junction had 1 base not matched to a gene; V was cut back by 0 bases and J by 4 bases. For the CDR3, the DNA is TGTGCCAGCAGCCAAGAACTAGCGGGTTACAATGAGCAGTTCTTC. This translates into CASSQELAGYNEQFF.

V gene TRBV15 combines with J gene TRBJ1-2, with D unresolved. Trimming removed 0 bases at V and 4 bases at J, with 18 bases between. The CDR3 length is 17 residues. Germline assignment: CDR1 LNHNV and CDR2 YYDKDF (reference sequence). This CDR3 reads CATSRDGRTLIPYGYTF. DNA of the CDR3: TGTGCCACCAGCAGAGATGGGAGAACCCTCATACCCTATGGCTACACCTTC.

A few counts support this clone. The chain joins TRBV27 to TRBJ1-3, with TRBD1 identical over 9 bases. This CDR3 is 15 amino acids long. The germline gives CDR1 MNHEY, CDR2 SMNVEV (reference sequence). V was clipped by 5 bases and J by 3 bases; unmatched bases: 5. CDR3 coding DNA: TGTGCCAGCAGTAACGGACAGGGGCTTGGAAACACCATATATTTT. This sequence encodes CASSNGQGLGNTIYF.

The chain couples TRBV10-3 to TRBJ1-2, with D unresolved. Germline CDR1 reads ENHRY; CDR2 reads SYGVKD. The CDR3 runs to 12 residues. V was trimmed by 3 bases and J by 13 bases, leaving 15 bases between them. CDR3 nucleotide sequence: TGTGCCATCAGTGATGGTCTTCCCGCGGGCACCTTC. This sequence encodes CAISDGLPAGTF.

This chain connects TRBV5-4 to TRBJ2-7; 7 nucleotides align to TRBD1. The junction had 6 bases not matched to a gene; V was cut back by 4 bases and J by 2 bases. The CDR3 has 14 residues. Germline values: CDR1 SGHNT, CDR2 YYREEE (reference sequence). DNA for the CDR3: TGTGCCAGCAGCCCCATGACAGGGACCTACGAGCAGTACTTC. The encoded protein is CASSPMTGTYEQYF.

V and J are TRBV2 and TRBJ2-1, with D tentatively TRBD2 (5 bases). This CDR3 spans 12 amino acids. Trimming took 8 bases from V and 8 from J, leaving 13 bases between them. Germline V lookup: CDR1 SNHLY, CDR2 FYNNEI. The DNA of the CDR3 is TGTGCCAGCTTACTAGATGACGATGAGCAGTTCTTC. Residues: CASLLDDDEQFF.

The chain carries TRBV12-5 and TRBJ1-1; the match to TRBD1 covers 11 bases. V shed 0 bases and J 0 bases; nucleotides not matched to a gene: 9. Per germline, CDR1 LGHNT and CDR2 FRNRAP. The CDR3 spans 19 residues. CDR3 residues: CASGLVLGTGGRVNTEAFF. CDR3 nucleotide sequence: TGTGCTAGTGGTTTGGTACTGGGGACAGGGGGACGGGTGAACACTGAAGCTTTCTTT.

This chain uses TRBV5-1 with TRBJ2-5; D not certain. The ends were cut back, 5 bases at V and 1 base at J, with 12 bases in the middle. Looked up from germline, CDR1 is SGHRS and CDR2 is YFSETQ. The CDR3 length is 14 residues. In DNA form, the CDR3 reads TGCGCCAGCAGATACAGATCCTTCCAAGAGACCCAGTACTTC. As protein: CASRYRSFQETQYF.

This rearrangement joins TRBV30 to TRBJ2-7, with D possibly TRBD2 on 6 matching bases. The CDR3 loop spans 14 amino acids. V lost 0 bases and J 3 bases, leaving 12 bases between the germline ends. Germline-derived CDR1 and CDR2 are GTSNPN and SVGIG (reference sequence). For the CDR3, the DNA is TGTGCCTGGAGTGTTGGGGGGTCCTACTACGAGCAGTACTTC. This codes for CAWSVGGSYYEQYF.

This clone was observed once. The rearrangement uses TRBV14 and TRBJ2-3; the match to TRBD2 covers 7 bases. The CDR3 consists of 17 residues. J gave up 1 base and V 5 bases, and 12 bases lay outside the gene matches. From germline, CDR1 is SGHDN and CDR2 FVKESK. Written as DNA, the CDR3 is TGTGCCAGCAGCTCCCGTTGGGGTCGGGAGGGCACAGATACGCAGTATTTT. Its translation: CASSSRWGREGTDTQYF.

This rearrangement joins TRBV7-6 to TRBJ2-7; the match to TRBD2 covers 10 bases. Per the germline V gene, CDR1 is SGHVS and CDR2 is FNYEAQ. V was pared by 2 bases and J by 4 bases, with 11 bases of the junction left unmatched. This CDR3 is 17 amino acids long. The chain's CDR3 is CASSLRGRTSGGYEQYF. The CDR3 DNA reads TGTGCCAGCAGCTTAAGGGGCCGGACTAGCGGAGGATACGAGCAGTACTTC. The entire variable domain, with the rest obtained from reference TRBV7-6 and TRBJ2-7, is as follows: GAGVSQSPRYKVTKRGQDVALRCDPISGHVSLYWYRQALGQGPEFLTYFNYEAQQDKSGLPNDRFSAERPEGSISTLTIQRTEQRDSAMYRCASSLRGRTSGGYEQYFGPGTRLTVT.

A single count supports this clone. The J gene is TRBJ2-5, the V gene TRBV2; 12 nucleotides agree with TRBD2. The closer fit of TRBJ2-7 to the DNA end suggests the J call may be wrong. The germline CDR1 and CDR2 sequences are SNHLY and FYNNEI. The CDR3 is made up of 16 amino acids. The CDR3 sequence is CASSDRLAGVSDEQYF. CDR3 coding DNA: TGTGCCAGCAGTGATAGACTAGCGGGAGTAAGCGACGAGCAGTACTTC.

The J gene is TRBJ2-1, the V gene TRBV28, with 8 bases aligning to TRBD2. V gave up 8 bases and J gave up 3 bases; unmatched junction bases: 6. Looked up from germline, CDR1 is MDHEN and CDR2 is SYDVKM. The CDR3 spans 14 residues. CDR3 in DNA: TGTGCCAGCCTAGCGGGCCGAAACTACAATGAGCAGTTCTTC. Residues: CASLAGRNYNEQFF.

The chain couples TRBV20-1 to TRBJ1-2; TRBD1 is a possible D gene (6 bases). The germline V gene encodes CDR1 DFQATT and CDR2 SNEGSKA (reference sequence). This CDR3 is built from 11 residues. The CDR3 sequence: CNTNRVYGYTF. CDR3 sequence (DNA): TGCAATACGAACAGGGTTTATGGCTACACCTTC.

This rearrangement joins TRBV19 to TRBJ2-3; D not certain. CDR3 length: 14 residues. CDR1 LNHDA and CDR2 SQIVND come from the germline V gene (reference sequence). V was clipped by 0 bases and J by 0 bases, with 4 bases between them. The CDR3 protein is CASSIDRSTDTQYF. In DNA form, the CDR3 reads TGTGCCAGTAGTATAGATCGTAGCACAGATACGCAGTATTTT.

The rearrangement joins TRBV7-8 to TRBJ1-5; D perhaps matches TRBD1 (6 bases). The V and J ends lost 5 bases and 2 bases respectively, with 28 bases between them. Germline CDR1 and CDR2: SGHVS and FQNEAQ. This CDR3 comprises 20 residues. The CDR3 loop is CASSTWGGSQKERGNQPQHF. Here the CDR3 DNA reads TGTGCCAGCAGCACATGGGGGGGCAGCCAGAAAGAACGAGGCAATCAGCCCCAGCATTTT.

J is TRBJ1-2 and V is TRBV18, with D hard to call. CDR1 KGHSH and CDR2 LQKENI come from the germline V gene. This CDR3 contains 15 residues. V lost 3 bases to trimming and J lost 8 bases, with 19 bases between them. The CDR3 reads CASSPSERGGGGYTF. CDR3 sequence (DNA): TGTGCCAGCTCACCCAGCGAACGAGGTGGAGGGGGCTACACCTTC.

V usage is TRBV18 and J usage is TRBJ1-5, with 7 bases aligning to TRBD1. CDR3 length: 16 amino acids. With 4 bases clipped from V and 0 bases from J, the junction kept 6 bases outside the gene matches. Germline assignment: CDR1 KGHSH and CDR2 LQKENI. CDR3 protein: CASSQATGDSNQPQHF. The DNA for the CDR3 is TGTGCCAGCTCACAGGCCACAGGGGATAGCAATCAGCCCCAGCATTTT.

The genes are TRBV6-5 and TRBJ1-4; D is unclear. The CDR3 length is 13 residues. Per germline, CDR1 MNHEY and CDR2 SVGAGI. Deletions cut 7 bases from V and 0 bases from J, with 6 bases between. The CDR3 spells CASTRATNEKLFF. The CDR3 DNA reads as TGTGCCAGCACCCGAGCAACTAATGAAAAACTGTTTTTT.

V gene TRBV10-3 combines with J gene TRBJ1-1; 9 nucleotides match TRBD1. The trim removed 6 bases at V and 1 base at J, leaving 6 bases unmatched. This CDR3 contains 15 residues. Germline V gene sequence: CDR1 ENHRY, CDR2 SYGVKD. The CDR3 nucleotides read TGTGCCATCAGGATGACAGGGGGGACGAACACTGAAGCTTTCTTT. Translating it yields CAIRMTGGTNTEAFF.

The V call is TRBV2, the J call TRBJ2-1; no clear D gene. Trimming pared 7 bases from V and 4 bases from J, leaving 5 bases between. The CDR3 covers 11 residues. CDR1 SNHLY and CDR2 FYNNEI come from the germline V gene. This CDR3 reads CASTDYNEQFF. The CDR3 region has the DNA TGTGCCAGCACAGATTACAATGAGCAGTTCTTC.

The chain combines TRBV10-2 with TRBJ1-2, with a possible D match to TRBD1 (6 bases). The CDR3 contains 15 residues. Germline CDR1 reads WSHSY; CDR2 reads SAAADI. V lost 7 bases and J 0 bases, leaving 15 bases between the germline ends. The CDR3: CASIGTLRSNYGYTF. The CDR3 DNA is TGCGCCAGCATTGGGACATTAAGGTCTAACTATGGCTACACCTTC.